A selection of T cell receptor beta chains follows, all from one sample in a study of T cell clusters in autoimmune cytopenias. TCRdb reprocessed the multiplex PCR reads; each CDR3 protein has one entry and no DNA is given. This table lists roughly 2,200 distinct CDR3 sequences. Sequenced material: peripheral blood. These receptors came from a human donor with an autoimmune cytopenia or autoimmune hepatitis (not recorded which). The CDR3 runs from the conserved cysteine through the conserved F or W. Size is stated for part of the rows, as once, few or many counts, or as a class when the clone is expanded.

CSVEIGSGLSYEQYF	medium-sized	TRBJ2-7	TRBV29-1
CASSLAKDRVLSNQPQHF	-	TRBJ1-5	TRBV12-3/TRBV12-4
CASGTGATEAFF	medium-sized	TRBJ1-1	TRBV18
CASSRTGNTEAFF	-	TRBJ1-1	TRBV28
CASSIMTGAYNEQFF	medium-sized	TRBJ2-1	TRBV19
CASSLGQPGDEKLFF	-	TRBJ1-4	TRBV5-1
CATSRRTLTGGATNEKLFF	medium-sized	TRBJ1-4	TRBV15
CASSQIWRWRGPPDNNNEQFF	-	TRBJ2-1	TRBV14
CASSFTGSRSYEQYF	medium-sized	TRBJ2-7	TRBV6-5
CASSLIGSSGNQPQHF	medium-sized	TRBJ1-5	TRBV27
CATPYVSSYEQYF	-	TRBJ2-7	TRBV25-1
CASSFSLGVGQPQHF	medium-sized	TRBJ1-5	TRBV12-3/TRBV12-4
CASSLAPGLRQYF	medium-sized	TRBJ2-3	TRBV12-3/TRBV12-4
CAWSAPLRGQPLGYTF	-	TRBJ1-2	TRBV30
CASKITREALNTEAFF	-	TRBJ1-1	TRBV27
CATSRRGTGELFF	medium-sized	TRBJ2-2	TRBV15
CASRRTENYGYTF	medium-sized	TRBJ1-2	TRBV12-3/TRBV12-4
CSVEGTESRATLAKNIQYF	medium-sized	TRBJ2-4	TRBV29-1
CASSQRQGSTEAFF	-	TRBJ1-1	TRBV4-2
CAWGGGVSYEQYF	medium-sized	TRBJ2-7	TRBV30
CASSQSGTSYNEQFF	medium-sized	TRBJ2-1	TRBV5-5
CASSPLPGQGRNTIYF	medium-sized	TRBJ1-3	TRBV19
CATSRDDGYTF	medium-sized	TRBJ1-2	TRBV15
CASSFADLRAAYEQYF	medium-sized	TRBJ2-7	TRBV6-2/TRBV6-3
CSARDWASGVSDTQYF	-	TRBJ2-3	TRBV20-1
CASSSQEGANTGELFF	medium-sized	TRBJ2-2	TRBV7-6
CASSKGQGASTPQHF	medium-sized	TRBJ1-5	TRBV27
CASSPPGGTYEQYF	medium-sized	TRBJ2-7	TRBV18
CSAGDLSNYGYTF	-	TRBJ1-2	TRBV20-1
CSVTQNTEAFF	medium-sized	TRBJ1-1	TRBV29-1
CATSRKIAGPIQETQYF	-	TRBJ2-5	TRBV15
CSARTDSNYGYTF	-	TRBJ1-2	TRBV20-1
CASTFVGREYEQYF	medium-sized	TRBJ2-7	TRBV5-6
CSASIMTGQRYSNQPQHF	medium-sized	TRBJ1-5	TRBV20-1
CASSRGGSGNTIYF	medium-sized	TRBJ1-3	TRBV19
CSAQDRDGEKLFF	-	TRBJ1-4	TRBV20-1
CASSPSGQGEGYGYTF	medium-sized	TRBJ1-2	TRBV18
CATSDPAGCYTF	-	TRBJ1-2	TRBV24-1
CASSPRHRGRLDGYTF	medium-sized	TRBJ1-2	TRBV6-1
CASSPTTGSHGYTF	-	TRBJ1-2	TRBV14
CASSLRTGPYYEQYF	-	TRBJ2-7	TRBV28
CASTPEGGRGYTF	-	TRBJ1-2	TRBV28
CASRGTRESEQFF	medium-sized	TRBJ2-1	TRBV2
CASSTVGGEKLFF	medium-sized	TRBJ1-4	TRBV6-6
CASTAGRGGETQYF	medium-sized	TRBJ2-5	TRBV6-2/TRBV6-3
CSVGSGSYEQYF	medium-sized	TRBJ2-7	TRBV29-1
CASSYRAGSSPLHF	medium-sized	TRBJ1-6	TRBV6-2/TRBV6-3
CASSFRATNEKLFF	medium-sized	TRBJ1-4	TRBV11-2